A single sample is the source of the 25 T cell receptor beta chains below, sequenced in a study of shared clonotypes between healthy human individuals. Clones were read by immunoSEQ multiplex PCR, and TCRdb kept only the in-frame ones, dropping some. In the table there are about 1 million clones, about 75% of which are singletons. Sequenced input: memory CD4+ T cells sorted from blood. Indicated subset: CD45RA-negative fraction. Receptor source: a man aged 18 to 30 in good health.

Regarding this clone: At one of its ends the junction is not consistent with the germline gene, which may arise from a read error. The gene calls are TRBV2 and TRBJ1-2; D uncertain. CDR1 SNHLY and CDR2 FYNNEI come from the germline V gene. This CDR3 spans 12 amino acids. The CDR3 spells CASTPFGPATAF. In nucleotides, the CDR3 is TGTGCCAGCACCCCTTTTGGACCCGCCACCGCCTTC.

The gene calls are TRBV5-1 and TRBJ2-6; the match to TRBD1 covers 8 bases. This CDR3 region has 19 residues. The germline V gene has CDR1 SGHRS and CDR2 YFSETQ. The junction had 11 bases not matched to a gene; V was cut back by 3 bases and J by 0 bases. The CDR3 region is CASSSSPGTGASGANVLTF. The CDR3 nucleotides read TGCGCCAGCAGCTCCAGTCCCGGGACAGGTGCCTCTGGGGCCAACGTCCTGACTTTC.

The J gene is TRBJ2-7, the V gene TRBV9, with D unclear. CDR3 length: 13 residues. The V gene lost 2 bases and the J gene lost 6 bases, with 12 bases spanning the gap. Germline CDR1 SGDLS, CDR2 YYNGEE. The DNA for the CDR3 is TGTGCCAGCAGCGTTGACTTTTCGTCCGAGCAGTACTTC. Residues: CASSVDFSSEQYF.

This clone was counted only a few times. The chain links TRBV6-5 to TRBJ2-6; no clear D gene. The length of the CDR3 is 13 residues. Germline V CDR1 and CDR2: MNHEY, SVGAGI. V was trimmed by 8 bases and J by 4 bases, leaving 9 bases between them. The CDR3 DNA reads as TGTGCCAGCTATGGAGCAGGGGCCAACGTCCTGACTTTC. Translating gives CASYGAGANVLTF.

CDR3 region: CSFRQAQETQYF. In DNA, the CDR3 is TGCAGCTTTAGACAGGCACAAGAGACCCAGTACTTC. The chain carries TRBV29-1 and TRBJ2-5; possibly TRBD1 for D (6 bases). This CDR3 contains 12 residues. Trimming cost V 8 bases and J 2 bases, with 12 bases left between them. CDR1 and CDR2 (germline): SQVTM, ANQGSEA.

This clone has only one observation. V is TRBV10-3 and J is TRBJ2-1; 10 bases agree with TRBD2. The CDR3 totals 13 residues. The V and J ends lost 8 bases and 10 bases, in that order; junction bases with no gene match: 8. Germline V gene sequence: CDR1 ENHRY, CDR2 SYGVKD. This chain's CDR3 is CAISSGGAVEQFF. In nucleotides, the CDR3 is TGTGCCATCTCCAGCGGGGGGGCCGTGGAGCAGTTCTTC.

This clone showed up just a few times. The V and J genes are TRBV5-1 and TRBJ2-1; no firm D call. Trimming cost V 0 bases and J 1 base, with 11 bases left between them. Per the germline V gene, CDR1 is SGHRS and CDR2 is YFSETQ. The CDR3 consists of 16 residues. CDR3 sequence (DNA): TGCGCCAGCAGCTTGGCGTTGGTAGCATCCTACAATGAGCAGTTCTTC. This translates into CASSLALVASYNEQFF.

The gene calls are TRBV11-3 and TRBJ2-3, with D unresolved. The CDR3 has 14 amino acids. CDR1 and CDR2 (germline): SGHNT, YENEEA. Trimming stripped 5 bases from V and 2 bases from J, with 11 bases between. CDR3 region: CASSPKTDTDTQYF. CDR3 DNA sequence: TGTGCCAGCAGCCCAAAAACTGACACAGATACGCAGTATTTT.

This rearrangement joins TRBV5-1 to TRBJ2-2; no reliable D call. This CDR3 region has 14 residues. Looked up from germline, CDR1 is SGHRS and CDR2 is YFSETQ. V dropped 4 bases and J dropped 8 bases, with 15 bases sitting between them. DNA for the CDR3: TGCGCCAGCAGCCCACGGACGGATTCTGGGGAGCTGTTTTTT. Protein sequence: CASSPRTDSGELFF.

The chain recombines TRBV29-1 with TRBJ2-1; a possible D gene is TRBD2 (7 bases). Germline-derived CDR1 and CDR2 are SQVTM and ANQGSEA. The germline V and J ends were trimmed by 4 bases and 0 bases, with 10 bases remaining between them. The CDR3 is 14 amino acids. The DNA of the CDR3 is TGCAGCGTTGGGGGGGGGCGCTCCTACAATGAGCAGTTCTTC. Amino acids: CSVGGGRSYNEQFF.

The rearrangement joins TRBV2 to TRBJ2-7; no clear D. Germline CDR1 is SNHLY and CDR2 is FYNNEI. The V end was cut by 6 bases, the J end by 6 bases, with 12 bases between. The CDR3 is made up of 12 amino acids. As DNA, the CDR3 is TGTGCCAGCAGAGACCTGGCCTCCGAGCAGTACTTC. This encodes CASRDLASEQYF.

The gene calls are TRBV5-1 and TRBJ2-7, with 11 nucleotides matching TRBD1. V shed 4 bases and J 3 bases; nucleotides not matched to a gene: 6. The CDR3 spans 15 residues. The germline V gene encodes CDR1 SGHRS and CDR2 YFSETQ. The CDR3 region is CASSPGQGGLYEQYF. CDR3 DNA: TGCGCCAGCAGCCCGGGACAGGGGGGCCTCTACGAGCAGTACTTC.

This clone was detected a few times. The V gene is TRBV19, the J gene TRBJ1-1; the D is unclear. The CDR3 is 13 residues long. Trimming cost V 7 bases and J 7 bases, with 16 bases left between them. In germline, CDR1 is LNHDA, CDR2 SQIVND (reference sequence). CDR3 region: CASKILGRFEAFF. CDR3 bases: TGTGCCAGTAAGATCCTCGGACGGTTTGAAGCTTTCTTT.

The chain has TRBV7-8 and TRBJ1-2; the match to TRBD1 covers 8 bases. Germline V gene data show CDR1 as SGHVS and CDR2 as FQNEAQ. V shed 5 bases, J shed 8 bases, and the junction held 10 bases outside the gene matches. The CDR3 covers 14 residues. The CDR3 DNA reads as TGTGCCAGCAGCCCACCGGACAGGGTAATCGGCTACACCTTC. It specifies CASSPPDRVIGYTF. The variable domain in full, with the rest retrieved from reference TRBV7-8 and TRBJ1-2, is GAGVSQSPRYKVAKRGQDVALRCDPISGHVSLFWYQQALGQGPEFLTYFQNEAQLDKSGLPSDRFFAERPEGSVSTLKIQRTQQEDSAVYLCASSPPDRVIGYTFGSGTRLTVV.

The chain joins TRBV6-1 to TRBJ1-1, with D perhaps TRBD1 (6 bases). Germline V CDR1 and CDR2: MNHNS, SASEGT. The V gene lost 7 bases and the J gene lost 4 bases, with 16 bases spanning the gap. There are 14 residues in the CDR3. The CDR3 protein is CASTYGGAGTEAFF. CDR3 nucleotides: TGTGCCAGCACGTATGGGGGGGCAGGCACTGAAGCTTTCTTT.

The chain combines TRBV11-3 with TRBJ2-1; D ambiguous. The CDR3 consists of 12 residues. V lost 0 bases and J 8 bases, leaving 5 bases between the germline ends. Germline V lookup: CDR1 SGHNT, CDR2 YENEEA. The CDR3 loop reads CASSLDGDEQFF. DNA of the CDR3: TGTGCCAGCAGCTTAGATGGGGATGAGCAGTTCTTC.

The chain links TRBV18 to TRBJ1-4; D is possibly TRBD1 (5 bases). The CDR3 covers 14 residues. CDR1 KGHSH and CDR2 LQKENI come from the germline V gene. V was pared by 2 bases and J by 8 bases, with 12 bases between. The CDR3 sequence is CASSPFQGGEKLFF. CDR3 nucleotide sequence: TGTGCCAGCTCACCATTTCAGGGAGGAGAAAAACTGTTTTTT.

Concerning this clone itself: Other DNA sequences in this specimen translate into the identical CDR3. This chain connects TRBV5-4 to TRBJ2-1; 9 positions agree with TRBD2. Germline CDR1 is SGHNT and CDR2 is YYREEE (reference sequence). J lost 0 bases, V lost 4 bases, and 5 bases had no gene match. The CDR3 extends over 16 amino acids. The CDR3 spells CASSLFSGSSYNEQFF. In DNA, the CDR3 is TGTGCCAGCAGCCTCTTTAGCGGGAGCTCCTACAATGAGCAGTTCTTC.

This clone is a singleton in its sample. The rearrangement uses TRBV28 and TRBJ2-2; 9 bases map to TRBD2. V lost 7 bases and J lost 5; bases outside the gene matches: 11. The V gene's germline CDR1 is MDHEN and CDR2 SYDVKM. This CDR3 is built from 16 residues. The CDR3 loop reads CASNLGREGGTGELFF. DNA for the CDR3: TGTGCCAGCAACTTAGGGCGGGAGGGGGGAACCGGGGAGCTGTTTTTT.

The V call is TRBV7-2, the J call TRBJ1-5; no clear D gene. The CDR3 is made up of 15 amino acids. Between the trimmed V and J ends, which lost 1 base and 3 bases, there was a span of 10 bases. Per the germline V gene, CDR1 is SGHTA and CDR2 is FQGNSA. CDR3 DNA sequence: TGTGCCAGCAGCTTAGGGATCCGTGACAATCAGCCCCAGCATTTT. Its translation: CASSLGIRDNQPQHF.

This clone has a single count. J is TRBJ2-1 and V is TRBV7-2, with a possible D match to TRBD1 (5 bases). V lost 3 bases and J 8 bases, leaving 14 bases between the germline ends. CDR1 and CDR2 (germline): SGHTA, FQGNSA. The CDR3 is 14 amino acids. Written as DNA, the CDR3 is TGTGCCAGCAGCTTGGCTACTTTAGGGGATGAGCAGTTCTTC. Amino acids: CASSLATLGDEQFF.

About this clone itself: The sample contains more than one DNA sequence encoding this CDR3. The chain carries TRBV18 and TRBJ1-2; D gene ambiguous. CDR1 KGHSH and CDR2 LQKENI come from the germline V gene. The CDR3 loop spans 13 amino acids. V was clipped by 2 bases and J by 3 bases, with 7 bases between them. The CDR3 protein is CASSPGEDYGYTF. The CDR3 nucleotides are TGTGCCAGCTCACCAGGGGAGGACTATGGCTACACCTTC.

This clone has a single count. The rearrangement uses TRBV4-1 and TRBJ2-4, with 7 bases aligning to TRBD1. Trimming at V came to 0 bases and at J to 2 bases, leaving 4 bases not matched to a gene. This CDR3 contains 16 residues. Germline CDR1 reads MGHRA; CDR2 reads YSYEKL. The CDR3 DNA reads TGCGCCAGCAGCCAAGAGTACAGGGGTACCAAAAACATTCAGTACTTC. This encodes CASSQEYRGTKNIQYF.

The chain employs TRBV5-1 and TRBJ1-4; 8 nucleotides line up with TRBD1. CDR1 is SGHRS, CDR2 YFSETQ, per germline. This CDR3 is 13 amino acids long. After removal of 4 bases from V and 8 bases from J, the junction contained 4 bases not matched to a gene. The CDR3 sequence is CASSPRQGEKLFF. CDR3 bases: TGCGCCAGCAGCCCCCGACAGGGGGAAAAACTGTTTTTT.

This chain connects TRBV7-9 to TRBJ2-1, with D unresolved. Per germline, CDR1 SEHNR and CDR2 FQNEAQ (reference sequence). Between the trimmed V and J ends, which lost 7 bases and 5 bases, there was a span of 18 bases. This CDR3 spans 15 amino acids. CDR3 in amino acids: CASTDVRAPNNEQFF. CDR3 DNA: TGTGCCAGCACCGACGTACGGGCCCCCAACAATGAGCAGTTCTTC.